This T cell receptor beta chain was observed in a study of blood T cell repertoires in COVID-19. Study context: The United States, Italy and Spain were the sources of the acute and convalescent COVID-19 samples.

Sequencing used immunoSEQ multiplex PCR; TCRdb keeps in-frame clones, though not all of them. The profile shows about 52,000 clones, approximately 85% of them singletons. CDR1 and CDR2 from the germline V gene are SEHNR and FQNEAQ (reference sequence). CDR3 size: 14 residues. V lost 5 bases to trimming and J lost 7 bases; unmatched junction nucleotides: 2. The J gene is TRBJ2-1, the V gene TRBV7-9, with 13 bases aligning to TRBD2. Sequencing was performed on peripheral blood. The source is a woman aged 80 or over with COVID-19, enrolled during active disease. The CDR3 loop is CASSQGLAGNEQFF. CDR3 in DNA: TGTGCCAGCAGCCAGGGACTAGCGGGGAATGAGCAGTTCTTC.